This T cell receptor beta chain was obtained from a study of neoadjuvant nivolumab and ipilimumab in lung cancer. Only in-frame clones appear in the TCRdb table, and some are missing; sequencing was by immunoSEQ multiplex PCR. The sample has 6,500 to 8,500 clones, 85% seen once. Overall study results and limits: Resected-tumor TCR richness correlated positively with pretherapy blood richness.

About this clone itself: Its matching antigen is unknown.

In germline, CDR1 is MGHRA, CDR2 YSYEKL. CDR3 length: 14 residues. V gave up 2 bases and J gave up 3 bases, with 11 bases separating them. The gene calls are TRBV4-1 and TRBJ2-7, with D possibly matching TRBD1 (5 bases). This sample comprised tumor tissue, obtained after neoadjuvant nivolumab, alone or with ipilimumab, at or shortly before surgery. The TCR sequence derives from an adult with non-small cell lung cancer. In DNA form, the CDR3 reads TGCGCCAGCAGCCAACAAGACAGAGACTACGAGCAGTACTTC. It codes for CASSQQDRDYEQYF.